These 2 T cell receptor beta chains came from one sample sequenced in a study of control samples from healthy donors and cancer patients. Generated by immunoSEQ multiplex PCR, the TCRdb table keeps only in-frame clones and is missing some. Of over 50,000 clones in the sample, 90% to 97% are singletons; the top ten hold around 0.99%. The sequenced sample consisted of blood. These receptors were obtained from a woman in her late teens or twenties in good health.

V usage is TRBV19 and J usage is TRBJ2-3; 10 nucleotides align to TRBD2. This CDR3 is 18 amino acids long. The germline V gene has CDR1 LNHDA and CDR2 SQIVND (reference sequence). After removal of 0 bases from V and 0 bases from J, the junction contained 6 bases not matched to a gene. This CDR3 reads CASSIEAASGGSTDTQYF. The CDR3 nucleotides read TGTGCCAGTAGTATAGAGGCGGCTAGCGGGGGTAGCACAGATACGCAGTATTTT.

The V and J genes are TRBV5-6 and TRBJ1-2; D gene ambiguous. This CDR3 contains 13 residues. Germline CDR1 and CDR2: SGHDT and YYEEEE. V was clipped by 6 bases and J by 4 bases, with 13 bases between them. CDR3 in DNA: TGTGCCAGCACCAGAACAGAGCCCTATGGCTACACCTTC. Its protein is CASTRTEPYGYTF. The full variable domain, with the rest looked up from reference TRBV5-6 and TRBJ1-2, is DAGVTQSPTHLIKTRGQQVTLRCSPKSGHDTVSWYQQALGQGPQFIFQYYEEEERQRGNFPDRFSGHQFPNYSSELNVNALLLGDSALYLCASTRTEPYGYTFGSGTRLTVV.